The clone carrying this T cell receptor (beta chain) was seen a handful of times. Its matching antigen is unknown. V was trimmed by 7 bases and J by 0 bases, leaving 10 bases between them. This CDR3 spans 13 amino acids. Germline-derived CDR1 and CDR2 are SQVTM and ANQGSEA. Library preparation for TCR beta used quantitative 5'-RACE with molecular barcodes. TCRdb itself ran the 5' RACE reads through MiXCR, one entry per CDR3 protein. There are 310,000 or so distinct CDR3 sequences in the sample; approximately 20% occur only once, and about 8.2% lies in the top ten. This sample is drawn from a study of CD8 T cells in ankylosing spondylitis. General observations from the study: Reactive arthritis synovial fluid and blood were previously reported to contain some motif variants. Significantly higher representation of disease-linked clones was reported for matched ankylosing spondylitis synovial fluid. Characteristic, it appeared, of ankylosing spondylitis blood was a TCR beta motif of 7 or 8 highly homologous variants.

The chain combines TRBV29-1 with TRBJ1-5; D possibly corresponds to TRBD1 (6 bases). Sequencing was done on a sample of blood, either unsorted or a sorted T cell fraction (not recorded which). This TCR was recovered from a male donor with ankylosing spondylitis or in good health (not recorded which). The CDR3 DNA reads TGCAGCGCCGGGACAAGTAGCAATCAGCCCCAGCATTTT. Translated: CSAGTSSNQPQHF.